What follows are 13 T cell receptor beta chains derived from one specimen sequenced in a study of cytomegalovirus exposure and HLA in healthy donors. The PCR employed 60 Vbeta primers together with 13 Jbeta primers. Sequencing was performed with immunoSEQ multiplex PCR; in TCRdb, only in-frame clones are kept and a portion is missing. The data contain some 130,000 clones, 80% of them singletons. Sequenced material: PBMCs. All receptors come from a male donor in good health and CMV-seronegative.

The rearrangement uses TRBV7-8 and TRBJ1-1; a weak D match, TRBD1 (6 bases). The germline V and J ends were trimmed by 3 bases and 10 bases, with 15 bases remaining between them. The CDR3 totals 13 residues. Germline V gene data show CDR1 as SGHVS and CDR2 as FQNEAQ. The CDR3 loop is CASSFDRLGTAFF. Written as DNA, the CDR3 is TGTGCCAGCAGCTTCGACAGGCTGGGGACAGCTTTCTTT.

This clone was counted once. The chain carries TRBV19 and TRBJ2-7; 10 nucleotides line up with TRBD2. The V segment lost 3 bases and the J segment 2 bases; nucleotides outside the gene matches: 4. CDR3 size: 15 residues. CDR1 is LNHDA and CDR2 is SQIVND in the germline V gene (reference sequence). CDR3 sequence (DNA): TGTGCCAGTAGTATCGAACTAGCGGGGACCTACGAGCAGTACTTC. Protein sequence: CASSIELAGTYEQYF.

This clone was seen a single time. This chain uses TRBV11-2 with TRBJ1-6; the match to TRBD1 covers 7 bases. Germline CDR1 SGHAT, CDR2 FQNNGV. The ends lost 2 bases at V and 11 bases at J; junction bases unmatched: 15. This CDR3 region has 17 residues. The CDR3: CASSLMGRGSKFPPLHF. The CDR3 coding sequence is TGTGCCAGCAGCTTAATGGGCAGGGGGTCAAAATTTCCACCCCTCCACTTT. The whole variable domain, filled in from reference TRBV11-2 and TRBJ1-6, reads EAGVAQSPRYKIIEKRQSVAFWCNPISGHATLYWYQQILGQGPKLLIQFQNNGVVDDSQLPKDRFSAERLKGVDSTLKIQPAKLEDSAVYLCASSLMGRGSKFPPLHFGNGTRLTVT.

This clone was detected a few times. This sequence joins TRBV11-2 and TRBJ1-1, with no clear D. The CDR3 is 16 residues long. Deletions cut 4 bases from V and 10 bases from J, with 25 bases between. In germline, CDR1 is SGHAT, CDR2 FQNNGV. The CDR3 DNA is TGTGCCAGCAGCTCCCAAGCATTATACACTGACAAAGCAGCTTTCTTT. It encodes CASSSQALYTDKAAFF.

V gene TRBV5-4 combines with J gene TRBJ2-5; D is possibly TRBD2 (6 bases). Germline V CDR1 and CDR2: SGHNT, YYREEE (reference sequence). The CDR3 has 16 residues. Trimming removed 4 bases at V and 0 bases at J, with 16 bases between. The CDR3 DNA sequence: TGTGCCAGCAGCCAGCTTAACGGGGGTAACCAAGAGACCCAGTACTTC. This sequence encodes CASSQLNGGNQETQYF.

CDR3 protein: CASSLVQGGDTQYF. CDR3 sequence (DNA): TGTGCCAGCAGCTTAGTGCAGGGAGGAGATACGCAGTATTTT. The gene calls are TRBV7-6 and TRBJ2-3, with D maybe TRBD2 (6 bases). The CDR3 is 14 amino acids. V was clipped by 1 base and J by 5 bases, with 10 bases between them. Looked up from germline, CDR1 is SGHVS and CDR2 is FNYEAQ.

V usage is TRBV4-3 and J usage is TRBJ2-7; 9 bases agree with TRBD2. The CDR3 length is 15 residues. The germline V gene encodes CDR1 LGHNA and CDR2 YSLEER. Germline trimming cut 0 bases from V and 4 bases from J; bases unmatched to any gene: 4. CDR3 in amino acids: CASSQDLSGGYEQYF. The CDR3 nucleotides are TGCGCCAGCAGCCAAGATCTTAGCGGGGGATACGAGCAGTACTTC.

CDR3: CASSGDILAGELFF. For the CDR3, the DNA is TGCGCCAGCAGTGGGGACATCCTCGCCGGGGAGCTGTTTTTT. This rearrangement joins TRBV10-1 to TRBJ2-2; tentative D call: TRBD1 (6 bases). The CDR3 is 14 residues long. Germline V CDR1 and CDR2: WNHNN, SYGVQD (reference sequence). V lost 4 bases to trimming and J lost 6 bases, with 12 bases between them.

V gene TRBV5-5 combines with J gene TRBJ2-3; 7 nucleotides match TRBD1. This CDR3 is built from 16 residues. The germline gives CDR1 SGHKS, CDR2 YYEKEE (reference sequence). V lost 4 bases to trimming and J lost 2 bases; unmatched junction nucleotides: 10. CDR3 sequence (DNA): TGTGCCAGCAGCCACGTGTGGGACAGAGACACAGATACGCAGTATTTT. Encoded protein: CASSHVWDRDTDTQYF.

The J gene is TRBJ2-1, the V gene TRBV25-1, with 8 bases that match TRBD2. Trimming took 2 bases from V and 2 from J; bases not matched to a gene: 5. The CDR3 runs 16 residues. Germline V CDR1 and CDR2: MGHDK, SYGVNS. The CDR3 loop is CASSERGGGPYNEQFF. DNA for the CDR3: TGTGCCAGCAGTGAACGGGGCGGGGGGCCCTACAATGAGCAGTTCTTC.

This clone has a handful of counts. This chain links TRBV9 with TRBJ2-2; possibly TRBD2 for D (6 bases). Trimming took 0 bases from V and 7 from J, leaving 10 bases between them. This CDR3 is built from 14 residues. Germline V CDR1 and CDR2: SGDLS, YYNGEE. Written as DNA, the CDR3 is TGTGCCAGCAGCGTAGGGAGGGGCGGCGGGGAGCTGTTTTTT. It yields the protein CASSVGRGGGELFF.

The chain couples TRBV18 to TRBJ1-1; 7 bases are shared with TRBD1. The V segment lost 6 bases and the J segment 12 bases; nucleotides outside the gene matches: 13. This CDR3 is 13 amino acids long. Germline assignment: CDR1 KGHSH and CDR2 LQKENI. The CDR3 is CASSLGQALWPFF. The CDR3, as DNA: TGTGCCAGCTCTTTAGGACAGGCATTGTGGCCTTTCTTT.

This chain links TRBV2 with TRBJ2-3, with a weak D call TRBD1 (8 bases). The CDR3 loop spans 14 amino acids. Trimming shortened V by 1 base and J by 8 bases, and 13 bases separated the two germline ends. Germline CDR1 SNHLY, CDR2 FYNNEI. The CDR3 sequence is CASSEDRGRGTQYF. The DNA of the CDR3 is TGTGCCAGCAGTGAAGACAGGGGGAGGGGTACGCAGTATTTT. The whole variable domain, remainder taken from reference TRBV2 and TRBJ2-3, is EPEVTQTPSHQVTQMGQEVILRCVPISNHLYFYWYRQILGQKVEFLVSFYNNEISEKSEIFDDQFSVERPDGSNFTLKIRSTKLEDSAMYFCASSEDRGRGTQYFGPGTRLTVL.